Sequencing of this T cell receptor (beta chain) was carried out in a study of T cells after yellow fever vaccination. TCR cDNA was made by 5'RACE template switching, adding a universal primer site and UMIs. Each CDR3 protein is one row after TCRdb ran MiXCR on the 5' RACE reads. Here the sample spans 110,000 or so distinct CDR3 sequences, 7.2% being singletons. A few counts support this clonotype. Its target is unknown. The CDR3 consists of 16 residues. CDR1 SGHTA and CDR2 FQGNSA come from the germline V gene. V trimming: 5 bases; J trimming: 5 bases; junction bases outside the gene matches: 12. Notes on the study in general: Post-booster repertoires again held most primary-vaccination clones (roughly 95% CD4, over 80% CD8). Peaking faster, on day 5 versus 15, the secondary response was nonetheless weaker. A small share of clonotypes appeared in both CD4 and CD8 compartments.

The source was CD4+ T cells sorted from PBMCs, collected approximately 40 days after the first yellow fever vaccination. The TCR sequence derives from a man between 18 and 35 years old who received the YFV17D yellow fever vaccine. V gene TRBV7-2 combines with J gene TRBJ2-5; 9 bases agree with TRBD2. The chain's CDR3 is CASSPFWRGGRETQYF. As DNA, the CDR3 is TGTGCCAGCAGCCCCTTCTGGCGGGGGGGCCGCGAGACCCAGTACTTC.